Following are 28 T cell receptor beta chains from one sample sequenced in a study of T cells in Graves' hyperthyroidism and ophthalmopathy. The source material, RNA transcripts, was used to amplify TCR beta CDR3 regions. The TCR CDR3 was amplified in a first-round RT-PCR using the HTBI primer set. MiXCR, applied by TCRdb to the multiplex PCR reads, yields one record per CDR3 protein. The table shows around 340,000 distinct CDR3 sequences, with around 18% occurring only once. Sequencing was performed on blood. These receptors came from a woman in her thirties or forties with Graves' ophthalmopathy.

The chain uses TRBV6-2 or TRBV6-3 and TRBJ1-1; D is perhaps TRBD1 (5 bases). Trimming left V 11 bases short and J 6 bases short, with 13 bases between. Looked up from germline, CDR1 is MNHEY and CDR2 is SVGEGT. The CDR3 runs to 11 residues. The CDR3 loop reads CASTRGSEAFF. The CDR3 coding sequence is TGTGCCTCGACAAGGGGTTCTGAAGCTTTCTTT.

This clonotype has at least ten counts. This chain uses TRBV6-1 with TRBJ1-2, with a weak D call TRBD1 (6 bases). With 4 bases removed from V and 5 bases from J, the gap between germline ends came to 11 bases. The CDR3 spans 13 residues. CDR1 and CDR2 (germline): MNHNS, SASEGT. The CDR3 bases are TGTGCCAGCAGTGCGTCAGGGGCGTATGGCTACACCTTC. Translation gives CASSASGAYGYTF.

In its sample, this clonotype was seen many times. The V and J genes are TRBV9 and TRBJ1-1; D is ambiguous. This CDR3 spans 13 amino acids. Germline V gene lookup returns CDR1 SGDLS and CDR2 YYNGEE. Trimming stripped 4 bases from V and 0 bases from J, with 7 bases between. DNA of the CDR3: TGTGCCAGCAGCTTCTCCATGAACACTGAAGCTTTCTTT. Its translation is CASSFSMNTEAFF. Full variable domain (remainder filled in from reference TRBV9 and TRBJ1-1): DSGVTQTPKHLITATGQRVTLRCSPRSGDLSVYWYQQSLDQGLQFLIQYYNGEERAKGNILERFSAQQFPDLHSELNLSSLELGDSALYFCASSFSMNTEAFFGQGTRLTVV.

This clonotype was observed many times. The CDR3 loop is CASSLVPGLYEQYF. In DNA, the CDR3 is TGTGCCAGCAGCTTAGTCCCAGGGCTCTACGAGCAGTACTTC. V is TRBV7-9 and J is TRBJ2-7; a weak D match, TRBD1 (5 bases). The germline V and J ends were trimmed by 1 base and 3 bases, with 10 bases remaining between them. Germline V gene lookup returns CDR1 SEHNR and CDR2 FQNEAQ (reference sequence). The length of the CDR3 is 14 residues.

This clonotype was recorded at least ten times. The rearrangement links TRBV29-1 to TRBJ1-1; weak D call: TRBD1 (5 bases). This CDR3 comprises 12 residues. Germline loops: CDR1 SQVTM, CDR2 ANQGSEA. V was cut by 3 bases and J by 4 bases, with 9 bases left in between. The CDR3 region is CSVEAGITEAFF. CDR3 DNA: TGCAGCGTTGAGGCAGGGATCACTGAAGCTTTCTTT.

This clonotype was detected many times. V and J are TRBV7-2 and TRBJ1-1; D remains ambiguous. The V end lost 5 bases, the J end lost 0 bases, and 4 bases lay between the germline ends. Germline lookup yields CDR1 SGHTA and CDR2 FQGNSA. This CDR3 is 12 amino acids long. CDR3 bases: TGTGCCAGCAGCAACATGAACACTGAAGCTTTCTTT. This gives the protein CASSNMNTEAFF.

The sample holds many counts of this clonotype. V usage is TRBV19 and J usage is TRBJ1-5, with unresolved D. In germline, CDR1 is LNHDA, CDR2 SQIVND (reference sequence). Trimming shortened V by 5 bases and J by 0 bases, and 8 bases separated the two germline ends. CDR3 length: 14 residues. The CDR3 protein is CASSRPPSNQPQHF. For the CDR3, the DNA is TGTGCCAGTAGTCGCCCTCCTAGCAATCAGCCCCAGCATTTT.

There are many counts of this clonotype. The rearrangement joins TRBV28 to TRBJ2-2; TRBD1 agrees at 8 bases. Trimming took 3 bases from V and 5 from J; bases not matched to a gene: 8. There are 16 residues in the CDR3. Germline loops: CDR1 MDHEN, CDR2 SYDVKM. The CDR3 loop is CASSFFIRGRTGELFF. CDR3 nucleotides: TGTGCCAGCAGTTTTTTTATCAGGGGGCGGACCGGGGAGCTGTTTTTT.

The chain couples TRBV6-2 or TRBV6-3 to TRBJ1-2; D is possibly TRBD1 (5 bases). The germline V gene has CDR1 MNHEY and CDR2 SVGEGT. Trimming took 5 bases from V and 8 from J, leaving 12 bases between them. The CDR3 is made up of 12 amino acids. CDR3 residues: CASSRGVNGYTF. In nucleotides, the CDR3 is TGTGCCAGCAGTAGAGGGGTCAACGGCTACACCTTC.

This clonotype was detected many times. V usage is TRBV6-1 and J usage is TRBJ2-3; tentatively, D is TRBD1 (6 bases). Germline V lookup: CDR1 MNHNS, CDR2 SASEGT. V lost 7 bases to trimming and J lost 13 bases, with 15 bases between them. The CDR3 covers 11 residues. CDR3 amino acids: CASTWGQSKYF. The CDR3 coding sequence is TGTGCCAGCACCTGGGGGCAATCAAAGTATTTT.

The J gene is TRBJ1-3, the V gene TRBV7-8; D unclear. CDR3 size: 15 residues. Trimming shortened V by 7 bases and J by 4 bases, and 17 bases separated the two germline ends. Germline assignment: CDR1 SGHVS and CDR2 FQNEAQ. CDR3 bases: TGTGCCAGCACCAAACAAGGAGCGCGCGGAAACACCATATATTTT. Amino acid sequence: CASTKQGARGNTIYF.

This clonotype has a count of ten or more. The chain links TRBV7-9 to TRBJ1-1; D gene unclear. Germline V gives CDR1 SEHNR, CDR2 FQNEAQ (reference sequence). Trimming stripped 0 bases from V and 0 bases from J, with 11 bases between. The length of the CDR3 is 16 residues. The CDR3 coding sequence is TGTGCCAGCAGCTTAGCGCTAACGGGGTTGAACACTGAAGCTTTCTTT. Amino acids: CASSLALTGLNTEAFF.

This clonotype has at least ten counts. The rearrangement joins TRBV7-9 to TRBJ1-3; tentatively, D is TRBD1 (6 bases). This CDR3 has 14 amino acids. Per the germline V gene, CDR1 is SEHNR and CDR2 is FQNEAQ (reference sequence). V was shortened by 2 bases and J by 4 bases, with 9 bases between the two germline ends. Written as DNA, the CDR3 is TGTGCCAGCAGCTTACCAGGGGCAGGAAACACCATATATTTT. Translating it yields CASSLPGAGNTIYF.

In this sample, this clonotype turned up many times. The chain carries TRBV2 and TRBJ2-7; 7 bases are a match to TRBD2. V gave up 6 bases and J gave up 7 bases; unmatched junction bases: 12. The CDR3 consists of 14 residues. The germline V gene has CDR1 SNHLY and CDR2 FYNNEI. CDR3 amino acids: CASSPGTTLVEQYF. DNA of the CDR3: TGTGCCAGCAGCCCCGGGACTACCCTGGTGGAGCAGTACTTC.

Many counts were recorded for this clonotype. The rearrangement joins TRBV7-8 to TRBJ2-7; TRBD1 matches at 7 bases. The J segment lost 1 base and the V segment lost 5 bases, leaving 11 bases of the junction unmatched. CDR1 is SGHVS, CDR2 FQNEAQ, per germline. The CDR3 length is 16 residues. The CDR3 is CASSPSVTGTSYEQYF. The CDR3 DNA is TGTGCCAGCAGCCCGAGTGTGACAGGGACATCCTACGAGCAGTACTTC.

CDR3 residues: CASSLATRGYGYTF. DNA of the CDR3: TGTGCCAGCAGCTTAGCTACCAGGGGGTATGGCTACACCTTC. V is TRBV7-9 and J is TRBJ1-2, with 7 bases aligning to TRBD1. Germline lookup yields CDR1 SEHNR and CDR2 FQNEAQ (reference sequence). V trimming: 0 bases; J trimming: 5 bases; junction bases outside the gene matches: 3. CDR3 length equals 14 residues.

This clonotype was found many times. The chain couples TRBV6-1 to TRBJ2-5; 8 bases are shared with TRBD2. The V gene end was trimmed by 7 bases and the J gene end by 5 bases; junction bases not matched to a gene: 12. The CDR3 extends over 15 amino acids. Germline CDR1 MNHNS, CDR2 SASEGT. CDR3 DNA: TGTGCCAGCATCCCCGGGGAGCGGGAGTGGGAGACCCAGTACTTC. Its translation: CASIPGEREWETQYF.

This clonotype was observed at least ten times. The chain is built from TRBV28 and TRBJ1-1, with D maybe TRBD1 (6 bases). Germline CDR1 MDHEN, CDR2 SYDVKM. This CDR3 has 15 amino acids. V was shortened by 4 bases and J by 1 base, with 13 bases between the two germline ends. The CDR3 spells CASSSMDSRNTEAFF. The CDR3 DNA follows: TGTGCCAGCAGTTCAATGGACAGCCGGAACACTGAAGCTTTCTTT.

This clonotype was observed at least ten times. For the CDR3, the DNA is TGTGCCAGCAGTTTTGGGGGACAAAATTACGAGCAGTACTTC. It yields the protein CASSFGGQNYEQYF. This chain joins TRBV28 and TRBJ2-7; D may be TRBD1 (6 bases). The CDR3 has 14 residues. V shed 3 bases and J shed 4 bases, with 13 bases lying between them. In germline, CDR1 is MDHEN, CDR2 SYDVKM.

This clonotype was seen ten or more times. The chain uses TRBV7-9 and TRBJ1-1, with 9 bases aligning to TRBD1. Germline trimming cut 3 bases from V and 1 base from J; bases unmatched to any gene: 3. This CDR3 region has 15 residues. From germline, CDR1 is SEHNR and CDR2 FQNEAQ (reference sequence). CDR3 sequence reads: CASSFGTGTNTEAFF. DNA for the CDR3: TGTGCCAGCAGCTTTGGGACAGGGACGAACACTGAAGCTTTCTTT.

The chain has TRBV6-2 or TRBV6-3 and TRBJ2-7; TRBD1 matches 10 bases. CDR3 length equals 14 residues. Germline CDR1 is MNHEY and CDR2 is SVGEGT. Germline trimming cut 8 bases from V and 4 bases from J; bases unmatched to any gene: 8. The CDR3 reads CASDDGTGAYEQYF. CDR3 DNA sequence: TGTGCCAGCGACGACGGGACAGGGGCGTACGAGCAGTACTTC.

This clonotype was seen many times. V gene TRBV28 combines with J gene TRBJ1-1; D remains unclear. In germline, CDR1 is MDHEN, CDR2 SYDVKM. The CDR3 is 13 amino acids. V was shortened by 2 bases and J by 1 base, with 5 bases between the two germline ends. CDR3 residues: CASSLAQNTEAFF. The CDR3 bases are TGTGCCAGCAGTTTAGCCCAGAACACTGAAGCTTTCTTT.

This clonotype came up many times. This chain links TRBV12-3 or TRBV12-4 with TRBJ1-2; TRBD1 agrees at 7 bases. The CDR3 consists of 12 residues. V lost 3 bases to trimming and J lost 11 bases; unmatched junction nucleotides: 6. Written as DNA, the CDR3 is TGTGCCAGCAGTTTCGACAGGGTGGAGTACACCTTC. It specifies CASSFDRVEYTF.

At least ten counts were recorded for this clonotype. Here the CDR3 reads CAWSEGQGVYEQYF. The DNA for the CDR3 is TGTGCCTGGAGTGAAGGACAGGGGGTCTACGAGCAGTACTTC. The chain carries TRBV30 and TRBJ2-7; TRBD1 agrees at 10 bases. Germline CDR1 is GTSNPN and CDR2 is SVGIG (reference sequence). J gave up 3 bases and V 1 base, and 3 bases lay outside the gene matches. CDR3 length: 14 residues.

V usage is TRBV3-1 and J usage is TRBJ2-5; 7 nucleotides align to TRBD2. After removal of 4 bases from V and 7 bases from J, the junction contained 6 bases not matched to a gene. In germline, CDR1 is LGHDT, CDR2 YNNKEL (reference sequence). CDR3 size: 13 residues. The CDR3 DNA reads as TGTGCCAGCAGCCTACGGGAGGAGGGGACCCAGTACTTC. This sequence encodes CASSLREEGTQYF.

This clonotype was seen ten or more times. The chain employs TRBV28 and TRBJ2-7; D possibly corresponds to TRBD2 (6 bases). Germline values: CDR1 MDHEN, CDR2 SYDVKM. V lost 6 bases to trimming and J lost 3 bases, with 21 bases between them. CDR3 length: 16 amino acids. The DNA for the CDR3 is TGTGCCAGCAGGCGGCCCGGGGCGGGAACTCGCTACGAGCAGTACTTC. Translation: CASRRPGAGTRYEQYF.

This clonotype was counted at least ten times. This chain links TRBV14 with TRBJ2-5; 13 positions agree with TRBD2. The germline gives CDR1 SGHDN, CDR2 FVKESK. The CDR3 is 16 residues long. V trimming: 3 bases; J trimming: 5 bases; junction bases outside the gene matches: 6. CDR3 in DNA: TGTGCCAGCAGCCACCCCGGGACTAGCGGGGAGGAGACCCAGTACTTC. Protein product: CASSHPGTSGEETQYF.

This clonotype was detected ten times or more. The rearrangement links TRBV28 to TRBJ2-2, with D perhaps matching TRBD1 (6 bases). The V gene's germline CDR1 is MDHEN and CDR2 SYDVKM. Trimming removed 3 bases from V and 4 bases from J, with 15 bases in between. There are 16 residues in the CDR3. The CDR3 region is CASSLSTGSRTGELFF. In DNA, the CDR3 is TGTGCCAGCAGTTTGTCCACAGGGAGTCGCACCGGGGAGCTGTTTTTT.